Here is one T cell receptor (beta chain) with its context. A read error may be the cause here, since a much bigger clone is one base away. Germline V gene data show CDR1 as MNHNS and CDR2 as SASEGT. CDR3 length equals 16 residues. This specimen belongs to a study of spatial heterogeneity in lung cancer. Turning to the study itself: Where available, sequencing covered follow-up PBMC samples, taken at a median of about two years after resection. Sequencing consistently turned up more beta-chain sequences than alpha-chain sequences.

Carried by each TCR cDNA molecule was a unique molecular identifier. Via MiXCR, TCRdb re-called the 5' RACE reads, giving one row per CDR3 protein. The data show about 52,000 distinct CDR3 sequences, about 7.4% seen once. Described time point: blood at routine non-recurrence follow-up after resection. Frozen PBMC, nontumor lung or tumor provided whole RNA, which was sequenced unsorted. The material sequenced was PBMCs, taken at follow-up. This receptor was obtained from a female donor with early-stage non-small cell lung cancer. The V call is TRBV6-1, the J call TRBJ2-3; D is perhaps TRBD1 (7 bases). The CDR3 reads CASSPRGAGSTDAQYF. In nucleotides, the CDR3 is TGTGCCAGCAGCCCCAGGGGGGCGGGGAGCACAGATGCGCAGTATTTT.